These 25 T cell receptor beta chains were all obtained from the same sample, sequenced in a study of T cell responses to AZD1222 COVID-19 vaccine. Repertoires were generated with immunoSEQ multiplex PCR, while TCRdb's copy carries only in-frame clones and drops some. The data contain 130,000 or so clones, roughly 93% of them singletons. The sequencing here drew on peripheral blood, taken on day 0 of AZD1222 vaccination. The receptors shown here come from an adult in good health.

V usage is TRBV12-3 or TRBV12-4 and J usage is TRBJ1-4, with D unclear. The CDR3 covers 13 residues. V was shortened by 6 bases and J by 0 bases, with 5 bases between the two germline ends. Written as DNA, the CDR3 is TGTGCCAGCAGCTTTACAACTAATGAAAAACTGTTTTTT. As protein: CASSFTTNEKLFF.

Written as DNA, the CDR3 is TGTGCCAGTAGCCCCGCAGGGTCCCTCACAGATACGCAGTATTTT. As protein: CASSPAGSLTDTQYF. This chain connects TRBV19 to TRBJ2-3; D is perhaps TRBD1 (5 bases). Germline CDR1 LNHDA, CDR2 SQIVND (reference sequence). The CDR3 is 15 residues long. V was clipped by 6 bases and J by 2 bases, with 15 bases between them.

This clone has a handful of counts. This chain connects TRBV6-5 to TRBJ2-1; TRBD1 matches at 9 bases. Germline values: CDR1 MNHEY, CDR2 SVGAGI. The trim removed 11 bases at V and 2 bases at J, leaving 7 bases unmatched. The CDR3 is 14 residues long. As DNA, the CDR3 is TGTGCCGTGACCCGGGACAGGGCCTACAATGAGCAGTTCTTC. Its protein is CAVTRDRAYNEQFF.

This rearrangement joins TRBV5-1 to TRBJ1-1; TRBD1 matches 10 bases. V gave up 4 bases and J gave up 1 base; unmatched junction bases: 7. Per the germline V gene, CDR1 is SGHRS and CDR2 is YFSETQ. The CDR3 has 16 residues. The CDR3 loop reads CASSGGTGEGNTEAFF. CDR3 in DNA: TGCGCCAGCAGCGGAGGGACAGGGGAGGGGAACACTGAAGCTTTCTTT.

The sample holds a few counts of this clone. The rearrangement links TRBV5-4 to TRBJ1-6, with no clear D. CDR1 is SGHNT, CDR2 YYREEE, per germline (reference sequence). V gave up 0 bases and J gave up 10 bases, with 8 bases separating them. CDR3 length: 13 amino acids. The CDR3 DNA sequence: TGTGCCAGCAGCTTGGAGGAAGGGTCACCCCTCCACTTT. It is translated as CASSLEEGSPLHF.

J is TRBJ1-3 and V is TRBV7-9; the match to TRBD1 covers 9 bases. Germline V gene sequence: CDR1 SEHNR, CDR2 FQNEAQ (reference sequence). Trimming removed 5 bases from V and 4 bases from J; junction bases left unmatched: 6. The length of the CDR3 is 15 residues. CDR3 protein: CASSRGTGKGNTIYF. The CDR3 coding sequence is TGTGCCAGCAGCCGAGGGACAGGGAAAGGAAACACCATATATTTT. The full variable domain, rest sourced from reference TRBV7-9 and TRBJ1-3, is DTGVSQNPRHKITKRGQNVTFRCDPISEHNRLYWYRQTLGQGPEFLTYFQNEAQLEKSRLLSDRFSAERPKGSFSTLEIQRTEQGDSAMYLCASSRGTGKGNTIYFGEGSWLTVV.

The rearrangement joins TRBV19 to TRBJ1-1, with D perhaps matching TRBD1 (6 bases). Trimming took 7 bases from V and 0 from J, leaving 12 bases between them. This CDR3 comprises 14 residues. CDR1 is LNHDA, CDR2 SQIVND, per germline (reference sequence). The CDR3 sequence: CASNEGGMNTEAFF. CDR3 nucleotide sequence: TGTGCCAGTAATGAGGGGGGAATGAACACTGAAGCTTTCTTT.

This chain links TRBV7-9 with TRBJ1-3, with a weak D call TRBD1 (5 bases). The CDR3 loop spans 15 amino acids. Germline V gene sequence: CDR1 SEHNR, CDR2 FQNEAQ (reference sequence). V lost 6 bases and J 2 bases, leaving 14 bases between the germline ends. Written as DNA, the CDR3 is TGTGCCAGCAGTTTTCCAGGGATGGCTGGAAACACCATATATTTT. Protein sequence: CASSFPGMAGNTIYF.

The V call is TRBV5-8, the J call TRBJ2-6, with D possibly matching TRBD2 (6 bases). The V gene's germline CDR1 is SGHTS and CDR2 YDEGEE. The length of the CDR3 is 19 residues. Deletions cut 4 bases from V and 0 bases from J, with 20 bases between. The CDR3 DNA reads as TGTGCCAGCAGCCGAGCCTGGGGGGACGGGAGCTCTGGGGCCAACGTCCTGACTTTC. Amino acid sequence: CASSRAWGDGSSGANVLTF.

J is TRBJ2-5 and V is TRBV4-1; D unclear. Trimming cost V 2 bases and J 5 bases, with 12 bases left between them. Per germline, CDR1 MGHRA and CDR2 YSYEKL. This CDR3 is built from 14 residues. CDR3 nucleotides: TGCGCCAGCAGCCAAACCATGGTCGGCGAGACCCAGTACTTC. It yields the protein CASSQTMVGETQYF.

Written as DNA, the CDR3 is TGTGCCAGCAGCTTGGACAGGGGAGACGGGGAGCTGTTTTTT. It translates to CASSLDRGDGELFF. The genes are TRBV5-6 and TRBJ2-2, with 7 bases aligning to TRBD1. Trimming took 0 bases from V and 7 from J; bases not matched to a gene: 3. CDR1 is SGHDT, CDR2 YYEEEE, per germline. The CDR3 loop spans 14 amino acids.

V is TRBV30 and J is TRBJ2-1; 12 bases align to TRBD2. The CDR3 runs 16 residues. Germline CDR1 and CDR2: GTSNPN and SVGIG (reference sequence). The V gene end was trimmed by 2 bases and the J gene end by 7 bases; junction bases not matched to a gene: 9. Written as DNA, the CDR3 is TGTGCCTGGAGTCGGGGGCCCGGACTAGCGGGAAATGAGCAGTTCTTC. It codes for CAWSRGPGLAGNEQFF.

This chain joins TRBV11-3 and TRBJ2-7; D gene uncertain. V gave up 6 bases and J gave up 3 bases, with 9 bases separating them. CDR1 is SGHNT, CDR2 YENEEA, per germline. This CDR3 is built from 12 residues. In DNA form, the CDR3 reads TGTGCCAGCAGGGGCAGACACTACGAGCAGTACTTC. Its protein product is CASRGRHYEQYF.

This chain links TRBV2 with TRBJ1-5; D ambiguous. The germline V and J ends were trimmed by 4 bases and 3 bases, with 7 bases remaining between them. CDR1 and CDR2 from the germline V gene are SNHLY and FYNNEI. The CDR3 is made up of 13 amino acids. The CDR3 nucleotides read TGTGCCAGCAGTGGACTGAACAATCAGCCCCAGCATTTT. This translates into CASSGLNNQPQHF.

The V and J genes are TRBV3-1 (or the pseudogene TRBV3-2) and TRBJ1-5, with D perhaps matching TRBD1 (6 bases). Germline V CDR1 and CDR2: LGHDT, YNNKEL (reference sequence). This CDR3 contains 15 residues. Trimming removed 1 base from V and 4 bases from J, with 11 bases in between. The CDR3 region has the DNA TGTGCCAGCAGCCAAGCTTCAGGGGTGAATCAGCCCCAGCATTTT. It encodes CASSQASGVNQPQHF.

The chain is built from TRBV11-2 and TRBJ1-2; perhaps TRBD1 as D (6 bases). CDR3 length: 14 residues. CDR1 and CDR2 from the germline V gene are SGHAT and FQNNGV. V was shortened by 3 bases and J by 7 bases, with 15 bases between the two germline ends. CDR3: CASSFGQGIFGYTF. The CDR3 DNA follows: TGTGCCAGCAGCTTTGGGCAGGGGATCTTTGGCTACACCTTC.

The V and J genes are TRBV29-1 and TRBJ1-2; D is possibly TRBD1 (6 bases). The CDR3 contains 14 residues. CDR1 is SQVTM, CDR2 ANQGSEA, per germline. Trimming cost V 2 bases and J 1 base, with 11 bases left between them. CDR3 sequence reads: CSVEMGADNYGYTF. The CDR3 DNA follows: TGCAGCGTTGAAATGGGGGCGGATAACTATGGCTACACCTTC. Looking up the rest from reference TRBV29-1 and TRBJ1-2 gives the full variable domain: SAVISQKPSRDICQRGTSLTIQCQVDSQVTMMFWYRQQPGQSLTLIATANQGSEATYESGFVIDKFPISRPNLTFSTLTVSNMSPEDSSIYLCSVEMGADNYGYTFGSGTRLTVV.

The CDR3 DNA is TGTGCCAGCTCACCACAGGGCTCGGGCTATGGCTACACCTTC. Translated, it gives CASSPQGSGYGYTF. The gene calls are TRBV18 and TRBJ1-2; D call uncertain. This CDR3 has 14 amino acids. Germline values: CDR1 KGHSH, CDR2 LQKENI. Trimming removed 1 base at V and 4 bases at J, with 10 bases between.

The CDR3 DNA reads TGTGCCAGCAGCAAGGGTCCTAATTCACCCCTCCACTTT. This gives the protein CASSKGPNSPLHF. The chain links TRBV2 to TRBJ1-6; D remains ambiguous. Germline V gives CDR1 SNHLY, CDR2 FYNNEI. The CDR3 spans 13 residues. V lost 6 bases, J lost 6 bases, and 9 bases lay in between.

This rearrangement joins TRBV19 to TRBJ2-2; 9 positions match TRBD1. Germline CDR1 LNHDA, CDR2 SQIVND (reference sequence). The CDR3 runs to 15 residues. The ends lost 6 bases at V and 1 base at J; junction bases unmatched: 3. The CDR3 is CASSHRGRNTGELFF. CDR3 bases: TGTGCCAGTAGCCACAGGGGGCGGAACACCGGGGAGCTGTTTTTT.

For the CDR3, the DNA is TGTGCCAGCAGCTTAGACAGGGGCGGAAACACCATATATTTT. Its translation: CASSLDRGGNTIYF. The V call is TRBV7-2, the J call TRBJ1-3; TRBD1 agrees at 7 bases. CDR1 is SGHTA and CDR2 is FQGNSA in the germline V gene. The CDR3 runs to 14 residues. J was trimmed by 4 bases and V by 1 base; bases with no gene match: 1.

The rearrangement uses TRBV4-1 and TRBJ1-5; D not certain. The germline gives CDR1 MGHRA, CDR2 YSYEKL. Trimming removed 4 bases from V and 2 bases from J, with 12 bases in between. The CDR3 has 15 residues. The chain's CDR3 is CASSPSASRNQPQHF. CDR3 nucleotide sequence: TGCGCCAGCAGCCCGTCGGCATCCCGCAATCAGCCCCAGCATTTT.

Here the CDR3 reads CAWTPLPGASSNEQFF. For the CDR3, the DNA is TGTGCCTGGACCCCCCTCCCCGGGGCGTCGAGCAATGAGCAGTTCTTC. This sequence joins TRBV30 and TRBJ2-1; D could derive from TRBD1 or TRBD2 (5 bases each). Germline values: CDR1 GTSNPN, CDR2 SVGIG (reference sequence). V lost 4 bases, J lost 6 bases, and 22 bases lay in between. This CDR3 contains 16 residues.

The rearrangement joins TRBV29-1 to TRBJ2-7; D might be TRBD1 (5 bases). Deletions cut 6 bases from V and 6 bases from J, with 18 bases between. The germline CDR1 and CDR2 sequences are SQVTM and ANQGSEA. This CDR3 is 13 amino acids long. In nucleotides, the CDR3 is TGCAGCGTGCAGGGATTCTACGGCGGCGAGCAGTACGTC. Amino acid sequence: CSVQGFYGGEQYV.

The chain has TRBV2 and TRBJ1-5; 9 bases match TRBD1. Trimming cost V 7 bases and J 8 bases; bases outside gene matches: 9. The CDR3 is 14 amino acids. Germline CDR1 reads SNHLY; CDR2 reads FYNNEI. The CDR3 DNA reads TGTGCCAGCACAAGAGGACAGGGGACCAAGCCCCAGCATTTT. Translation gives CASTRGQGTKPQHF.